The TCR beta chain described here comes from a study of OX40 agonist ivuxolimab in advanced cancers. Study-wide findings and caveats: Expanded clones tended on average to be more numerous among CD8+ T cells than CD4+. Partly responding patients at 0.1-3.0 mg/kg showed some of the smallest clonal expansion.

On this clone itself: Its antigen is not known.

The method was immunoSEQ multiplex PCR; TCRdb's version includes in-frame clones alone and lacks a portion of them. This repertoire shows 53,000 or so clones, around four fifths found once; its top ten account for around 2.8%. From germline, CDR1 is MNHEY and CDR2 SMNVEV (reference sequence). This CDR3 comprises 15 residues. Trimming cost V 4 bases and J 0 bases, with 10 bases left between them. The sequence derives from an adult with an advanced solid tumor such as melanoma, head and neck, liver or kidney cancer. The sequences come from CD4+ or CD8+ T cells sorted from blood, collected in a trial of the OX40 agonist ivuxolimab. V and J are TRBV27 and TRBJ2-4; D unclear. CDR3 DNA: TGTGCCAGCAGTTACGGCGGCCTAGCCAAAAACATTCAGTACTTC. This encodes CASSYGGLAKNIQYF.